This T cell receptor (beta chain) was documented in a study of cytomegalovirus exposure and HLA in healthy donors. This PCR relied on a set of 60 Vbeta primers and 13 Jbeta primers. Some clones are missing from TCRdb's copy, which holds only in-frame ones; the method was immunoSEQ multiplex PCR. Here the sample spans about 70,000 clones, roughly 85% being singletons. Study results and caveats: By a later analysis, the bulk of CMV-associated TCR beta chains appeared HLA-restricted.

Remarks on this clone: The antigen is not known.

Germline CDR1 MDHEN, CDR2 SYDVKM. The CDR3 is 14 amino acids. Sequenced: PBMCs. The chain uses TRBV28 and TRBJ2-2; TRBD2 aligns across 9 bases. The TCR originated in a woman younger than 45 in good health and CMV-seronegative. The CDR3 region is CGVAGVANTGELFF. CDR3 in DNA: TGTGGGGTAGCGGGAGTCGCGAACACCGGGGAGCTGTTTTTT.